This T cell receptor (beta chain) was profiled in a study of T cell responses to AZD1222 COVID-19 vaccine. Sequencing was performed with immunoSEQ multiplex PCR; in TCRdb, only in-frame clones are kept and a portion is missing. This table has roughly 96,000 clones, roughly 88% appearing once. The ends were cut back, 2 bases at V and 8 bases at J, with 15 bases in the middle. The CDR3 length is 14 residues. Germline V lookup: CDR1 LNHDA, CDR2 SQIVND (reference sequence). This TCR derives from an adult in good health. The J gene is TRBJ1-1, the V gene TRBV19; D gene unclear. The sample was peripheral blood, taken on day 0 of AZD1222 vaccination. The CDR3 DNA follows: TGTGCCAGTAGTATACAGGATCGGTTAGGAGAAGCTTTCTTT. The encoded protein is CASSIQDRLGEAFF.